This T cell receptor (beta chain) was captured by sequencing in a study of blood T cell repertoires in COVID-19. The CDR3 totals 17 residues. V trimming: 7 bases; J trimming: 1 base; junction bases outside the gene matches: 16. From germline, CDR1 is SGHTA and CDR2 FQGNSA. Participants reported their clinical history, and cohort assignment relied on those reports. Two negative PCRs, clearance, or symptom resolution were required of recovered Cohort 3 donors. Original data processing: It was from reference gene primer amplification that nucleated cell counts were estimated. Assay used: immunoSEQ multiplex PCR; TCRdb lists only in-frame clones, some missing. That table gives V, J and clone size, and the DNA gave D and trimming. The top ten hold 3% to 4% of the sample, which has approximately 210,000 clones, over 65% seen once.

The chain uses TRBV7-2 and TRBJ2-7, with 7 positions matching TRBD2. The specimen sequenced was PBMCs or T cells enriched from blood (not recorded which). The source of this sequence is a woman aged 55-70 years who had recovered from COVID-19. The CDR3 loop is CASKVVGGRSNSYEQYF. Here the CDR3 DNA reads TGTGCCAGCAAAGTAGTGGGAGGGAGGAGTAATTCCTACGAGCAGTACTTC.